The source of this TCR beta chain is a study of blood T cell repertoires in COVID-19. Study as a whole: COVID-19 samples, acute and convalescent, were from the United States, Italy and Spain.

Germline lookup yields CDR1 LGHNA and CDR2 YSLEER. The CDR3 extends over 14 amino acids. V was clipped by 0 bases and J by 2 bases, with 5 bases between them. Sequencing was performed with immunoSEQ multiplex PCR; in TCRdb, only in-frame clones are kept and a portion is missing. The table includes 150,000 or so clones, approximately 85% detected once. The origin of this receptor is a man in his fifties or sixties who had recovered from COVID-19. This rearrangement joins TRBV4-3 to TRBJ2-1; no reliable D call. The specimen was peripheral blood. CDR3 in DNA: TGCGCCAGCAGCCAAGATCTAACCTACAATGAGCAGTTCTTC. Its protein is CASSQDLTYNEQFF.